These 15 T cell receptor beta chains were all obtained from the same sample, sequenced in a study of cytomegalovirus exposure and HLA in healthy donors. PCR involved 60 Vbeta and 13 Jbeta primers. The method was immunoSEQ multiplex PCR; TCRdb's version includes in-frame clones alone and lacks a portion of them. The table has fewer than 200,000 clones, 65% to 90% seen once. The sequenced sample was PBMCs. These receptors were collected from a girl aged 2 to 9 in good health and CMV-seropositive.

The chain joins TRBV5-4 to TRBJ2-2, with 7 bases identical to TRBD1. In germline, CDR1 is SGHNT, CDR2 YYREEE (reference sequence). Losses at the gene ends were 4 bases for V and 3 bases for J; bases not matched to a gene: 6. The CDR3 totals 15 residues. The CDR3 DNA reads as TGTGCCAGCAGCCGGGGACAGCAGGACACCGGGGAGCTGTTTTTT. Amino acid sequence: CASSRGQQDTGELFF.

This chain joins TRBV10-3 and TRBJ2-3, with 12 bases fitting TRBD2. Germline values: CDR1 ENHRY, CDR2 SYGVKD. The CDR3 contains 16 residues. Unmatched junction bases numbered 3, after V lost 3 bases and J lost 2 bases. The CDR3 is CAISERLAGATDTQYF. In nucleotides, the CDR3 is TGTGCCATCAGTGAACGACTAGCGGGAGCCACAGATACGCAGTATTTT.

The rearrangement uses TRBV5-8 and TRBJ1-2, with 9 nucleotides matching TRBD1. J gave up 10 bases and V 1 base, and 5 bases lay outside the gene matches. This CDR3 comprises 13 residues. The germline CDR1 and CDR2 sequences are SGHTS and YDEGEE. CDR3 in DNA: TGTGCCAGCAGCTTGATTCGGACAGGGGACTACACCTTC. Amino acids: CASSLIRTGDYTF.

This sequence joins TRBV19 and TRBJ2-1; 14 nucleotides line up with TRBD2. The CDR3 totals 17 residues. J was trimmed by 7 bases and V by 7 bases; bases with no gene match: 12. Germline lookup yields CDR1 LNHDA and CDR2 SQIVND (reference sequence). The CDR3 spells CASTRLAGGPTLNEQFF. As DNA, the CDR3 is TGTGCCAGTACGAGACTAGCGGGGGGGCCTACTTTGAATGAGCAGTTCTTC.

The chain joins TRBV4-2 to TRBJ1-1, with TRBD1 matching over 11 bases. V lost 8 bases, J lost 1 base, and 24 bases stayed unmatched. The V gene's germline CDR1 is LGHNA and CDR2 YNFKEQ. CDR3 length: 21 residues. CDR3 residues: CASRREGPIEGTGGPNTEAFF. The CDR3 DNA is TGTGCCAGCCGCCGGGAGGGCCCTATAGAAGGGACAGGGGGTCCGAACACTGAAGCTTTCTTT.

The sample holds a few counts of this clone. This rearrangement joins TRBV15 to TRBJ2-6; 9 bases map to TRBD1. V dropped 5 bases and J dropped 0; count of bases not matched to a gene: 8. Germline assignment: CDR1 LNHNV and CDR2 YYDKDF (reference sequence). The CDR3 has 18 residues. DNA for the CDR3: TGTGCCACCAGCGGACCGGGACAGGGACACTCTGGGGCCAACGTCCTGACTTTC. Amino acids: CATSGPGQGHSGANVLTF. The full variable domain, in which reference TRBV15 and TRBJ2-6 provide the parts outside the CDR3, is DAMVIQNPRYQVTQFGKPVTLSCSQTLNHNVMYWYQQKSSQAPKLLFHYYDKDFNNEADTPDNFQSRRPNTSFCFLDIRSPGLGDTAMYLCATSGPGQGHSGANVLTFGAGSRLTVL.

The chain has TRBV18 and TRBJ2-3; D ambiguous. The germline V gene has CDR1 KGHSH and CDR2 LQKENI. This CDR3 is 13 amino acids long. Deletions cut 3 bases from V and 0 bases from J, with 4 bases between. This CDR3 is CASSPGSTDTQYF. As DNA, the CDR3 is TGTGCCAGCTCACCGGGCAGCACAGATACGCAGTATTTT.

The V gene is TRBV9, the J gene TRBJ1-2, with TRBD1 as a possible D gene (5 bases). V was shortened by 6 bases and J by 6 bases, with 18 bases between the two germline ends. This CDR3 region has 14 residues. The V gene's germline CDR1 is SGDLS and CDR2 YYNGEE. The CDR3 spells CASTPTGSSDGYTF. The CDR3 bases are TGTGCCAGCACCCCAACAGGATCCTCCGATGGCTACACCTTC.

This chain links TRBV10-2 with TRBJ2-5; 14 bases are a match to TRBD2. V shed 6 bases and J 5 bases; nucleotides not matched to a gene: 8. From germline, CDR1 is WSHSY and CDR2 SAAADI. The CDR3 contains 16 residues. CDR3 sequence: CASSHRLAGGQETQYF. The CDR3 DNA reads TGCGCCAGCAGCCACCGACTAGCGGGGGGGCAGGAGACCCAGTACTTC.

The rearrangement uses TRBV27 and TRBJ1-5; 10 nucleotides align to TRBD1. The germline V gene has CDR1 MNHEY and CDR2 SMNVEV (reference sequence). V trimming: 1 base; J trimming: 7 bases; junction bases outside the gene matches: 4. This CDR3 region has 15 residues. The CDR3 spells CASSLFGTGEQPQHF. In DNA form, the CDR3 reads TGTGCCAGCAGTTTATTCGGGACAGGGGAACAGCCCCAGCATTTT.

The chain uses TRBV30 and TRBJ1-4; weak D call: TRBD1 (6 bases). Deletions cut 0 bases from V and 5 bases from J, with 19 bases between. There are 17 residues in the CDR3. Looked up from germline, CDR1 is GTSNPN and CDR2 is SVGIG (reference sequence). CDR3 sequence reads: CAWSVKDSFTQNEKLFF. CDR3 bases: TGTGCCTGGAGTGTAAAGGACAGCTTCACACAAAATGAAAAACTGTTTTTT.

The CDR3 DNA sequence: TGTGCCAGTAGTATAGCTAGCGGGAGGGCCTCCGAGCAGTACTTC. It specifies CASSIASGRASEQYF. The chain links TRBV19 to TRBJ2-7; 12 positions match TRBD2. The CDR3 totals 15 residues. Germline trimming cut 1 base from V and 6 bases from J; bases unmatched to any gene: 4. Germline-derived CDR1 and CDR2 are LNHDA and SQIVND (reference sequence).

The table lists this clone with a few counts. CDR3 protein: CASSPQNEKLFF. The CDR3 DNA is TGTGCCAGCAGTCCCCAGAATGAAAAACTGTTTTTT. The rearrangement joins TRBV2 to TRBJ1-4, with D unresolved. V shed 5 bases and J shed 5 bases, with 6 bases lying between them. Germline V lookup: CDR1 SNHLY, CDR2 FYNNEI. The CDR3 spans 12 residues. Complete variable domain (other parts from reference TRBV2 and TRBJ1-4): EPEVTQTPSHQVTQMGQEVILRCVPISNHLYFYWYRQILGQKVEFLVSFYNNEISEKSEIFDDQFSVERPDGSNFTLKIRSTKLEDSAMYFCASSPQNEKLFFGSGTQLSVL.

This sequence joins TRBV6-1 and TRBJ2-7, with 11 bases fitting TRBD2. Germline loops: CDR1 MNHNS, CDR2 SASEGT. The CDR3 covers 15 residues. Unmatched junction bases numbered 7, after V lost 4 bases and J lost 5 bases. The CDR3, as DNA: TGTGCCAGCAGTGGTCTAGCGGGGGGCATCGACGAGCAGTACTTC. Translation gives CASSGLAGGIDEQYF.

The chain joins TRBV11-2 to TRBJ2-2, with a tentative D call TRBD2 (6 bases). Trimming took off 5 bases at V and 7 bases at J, with 11 bases between the two ends. CDR1 and CDR2 (germline): SGHAT, FQNNGV. The CDR3 is made up of 13 amino acids. In DNA form, the CDR3 reads TGTGCCAGCAGCCCCACGGGAGTCGGGGAGCTGTTTTTT. It yields the protein CASSPTGVGELFF.